These 19 T cell receptor beta chains came from one sample sequenced in a study of post-analysis software for immune sequencing data. No antigen is known for these receptors. Study outcomes and limitations: Among about 5 TRBV segments more frequent in patients than controls were TRBV5-6, TRBV5-1 and TRBV20-1.

Unique molecular identifiers tagged the TCR beta cDNA libraries. A single record per CDR3 protein comes from TCRdb applying MiXCR to the PCR reads. The sample lists about 820,000 distinct CDR3 sequences, roughly half occurring once. The sequenced sample was blood. The receptors shown here come from a girl between 10 and 17 years old with multiple sclerosis.

The rearrangement joins TRBV5-1 to TRBJ2-5, with D possibly matching TRBD1 (5 bases). The J call may not be correct, given that the DNA end is closer to TRBJ2-7. The germline CDR1 and CDR2 sequences are SGHRS and YFSETQ. The CDR3 consists of 15 residues. The CDR3 loop is CASSLEQASYYEQYF. CDR3 sequence (DNA): TGCGCCAGCAGCTTGGAACAGGCTTCTTACTACGAGCAGTACTTC.

The chain carries TRBV20-1 and TRBJ2-3; 8 bases line up with TRBD1. The CDR3 has 14 amino acids. V was pared by 6 bases and J by 0 bases, with 5 bases of the junction left unmatched. From germline, CDR1 is DFQATT and CDR2 SNEGSKA (reference sequence). CDR3 amino acids: CSALTGGSTDTQYF. The CDR3 nucleotides read TGCAGTGCCCTAACAGGGGGGAGCACAGATACGCAGTATTTT.

The V gene is TRBV5-1, the J gene TRBJ2-7; 14 bases are a match to TRBD2. The CDR3 covers 15 residues. CDR1 and CDR2 from the germline V gene are SGHRS and YFSETQ. Trimming cost V 9 bases and J 7 bases; bases outside gene matches: 12. CDR3: CATGTSGSAYNEQYF. CDR3 DNA: TGCGCCACCGGGACTAGCGGGAGCGCCTACAATGAGCAGTACTTC.

This sequence joins TRBV20-1 and TRBJ2-3; 8 positions agree with TRBD1. From germline, CDR1 is DFQATT and CDR2 SNEGSKA (reference sequence). The J segment lost 1 base and the V segment lost 3 bases, leaving 3 bases of the junction unmatched. The CDR3 runs to 14 residues. The CDR3 region is CSARPDRGTDTQYF. In nucleotides, the CDR3 is TGCAGTGCTAGGCCGGACAGGGGCACAGATACGCAGTATTTT.

This chain links TRBV10-3 with TRBJ2-7; no reliable D call. In germline, CDR1 is ENHRY, CDR2 SYGVKD. Trimming cost V 6 bases and J 2 bases, with 14 bases left between them. The CDR3 has 14 amino acids. CDR3 DNA: TGTGCCATCAGAGTGTCAGAAGGGACCTACGAGCAGTACTTC. This sequence encodes CAIRVSEGTYEQYF.

This clonotype has at least ten counts. The chain carries TRBV7-9 and TRBJ2-7; D not resolved. Germline assignment: CDR1 SEHNR and CDR2 FQNEAQ (reference sequence). This CDR3 spans 15 amino acids. V lost 1 base and J 1 base, leaving 11 bases between the germline ends. Here the CDR3 reads CASSLDGQVSYEQYF. CDR3 bases: TGTGCCAGCAGCTTAGATGGGCAAGTATCCTACGAGCAGTACTTC.

This chain connects TRBV7-9 to TRBJ1-4; D might be TRBD1 (6 bases). CDR1 and CDR2 from the germline V gene are SEHNR and FQNEAQ (reference sequence). V dropped 1 base and J dropped 7 bases, with 13 bases sitting between them. The CDR3 is made up of 15 amino acids. This CDR3 is CASSLDFRGSEKLFF. CDR3 coding DNA: TGTGCCAGCAGCTTAGATTTCAGGGGAAGTGAAAAACTGTTTTTT.

This clonotype was observed a handful of times. At one of its ends the junction is not consistent with the germline gene, which may arise from a read error. The rearrangement uses TRBV7-7 and TRBJ2-1, with 13 bases matching TRBD2. CDR3 length: 17 residues. CDR1 and CDR2 (germline): SSHAT, FNYEAQ (reference sequence). The CDR3 DNA is TGTGCTAGCAGCCCCATATCCTCACTAGCGGGAGGGGACGAGCAGTTCTTC. Amino acid sequence: CASSPISSLAGGDEQFF.

This clonotype was seen a few times. The chain has TRBV15 and TRBJ2-5; no clear D gene. Trimming took off 0 bases at V and 5 bases at J, with 13 bases between the two ends. Germline-derived CDR1 and CDR2 are LNHNV and YYDKDF (reference sequence). The CDR3 spans 15 residues. CDR3 bases: TGTGCCACCAGCAGAGATCGGGTCTGGCGGGAGACCCAGTACTTC. It is translated as CATSRDRVWRETQYF.

The chain uses TRBV13 and TRBJ1-2; D may be TRBD1 (5 bases). Germline V gives CDR1 PRHDT, CDR2 FYEKMQ (reference sequence). V was shortened by 2 bases and J by 4 bases, with 14 bases between the two germline ends. The CDR3 sequence is 15 residues long. The CDR3 sequence is CASSLRGGPSYGYTF. The CDR3 nucleotides read TGTGCCAGCAGCTTACGGGGGGGACCCTCCTATGGCTACACCTTC.

The CDR3 region has the DNA TGTGCCAGCAGTTTAGCCCTGTACCCCAATGAGCAGTTCTTC. It codes for CASSLALYPNEQFF. The V gene is TRBV12-3 or TRBV12-4, the J gene TRBJ2-1; D uncertain. The length of the CDR3 is 14 residues. V lost 0 bases and J 6 bases, leaving 9 bases between the germline ends.

The chain carries TRBV29-1 and TRBJ2-7, with 9 bases identical to TRBD2. Trimming at V came to 4 bases and at J to 6 bases, leaving 7 bases not matched to a gene. The germline V gene has CDR1 SQVTM and CDR2 ANQGSEA. There are 13 residues in the CDR3. This chain's CDR3 is CSVVKREAPEQYF. Written as DNA, the CDR3 is TGCAGCGTTGTAAAGCGGGAGGCCCCCGAGCAGTACTTC.

This clonotype was detected a few times. The V gene is TRBV6-1, the J gene TRBJ2-1, with 13 positions matching TRBD2. CDR1 and CDR2 (germline): MNHNS, SASEGT. The J segment lost 4 bases and the V segment lost 7 bases, leaving 16 bases of the junction unmatched. This CDR3 has 19 amino acids. CDR3 coding DNA: TGTGCCAGCACCTCCCGAGGGACTAGCGGGATAGGGGGTTACAATGAGCAGTTCTTC. Residues: CASTSRGTSGIGGYNEQFF.

This clonotype was counted a single time. V usage is TRBV5-1 and J usage is TRBJ2-5, with D perhaps assigned TRBD1 or TRBD2 (5 bases each). The V end was cut by 2 bases, the J end by 5 bases, with 13 bases between. Germline V gene sequence: CDR1 SGHRS, CDR2 YFSETQ. The CDR3 sequence is 14 residues long. The CDR3 DNA is TGCGCCAGCAGCTTCCTGGGGACGGGGGAGACCCAGTACTTC. This sequence encodes CASSFLGTGETQYF.

This clonotype was counted a few times. The CDR3 loop reads CASSLVGKGRAYEQYF. In DNA, the CDR3 is TGTGCCAGCAGCTTAGTGGGAAAAGGCCGGGCCTACGAGCAGTACTTC. The chain employs TRBV7-2 and TRBJ2-7; D unresolved. This CDR3 has 16 residues. V gave up 1 base and J gave up 2 bases, with 15 bases separating them. Germline CDR1 is SGHTA and CDR2 is FQGNSA.

This clonotype occurred a few times. The chain is built from TRBV29-1 and TRBJ2-5; D is ambiguous. Trimming shortened V by 4 bases and J by 11 bases, and 23 bases separated the two germline ends. The germline V gene encodes CDR1 SQVTM and CDR2 ANQGSEA. The CDR3 has 14 residues. DNA of the CDR3: TGCAGCGTTGTCCAGACATCGTCGTACTACGGGCAGTACTTC. This sequence encodes CSVVQTSSYYGQYF.

The rearrangement links TRBV12-3 or TRBV12-4 to TRBJ2-5; D remains unclear. The J call may be in error: the DNA end matches TRBJ2-7 better. The CDR3 covers 12 residues. The CDR3 DNA is TGTGCCAGCAGTTTAGCTCTAATCGAGCAGTACTTC. It codes for CASSLALIEQYF.

This clonotype was counted between two and nine times. The chain employs TRBV20-1 and TRBJ2-1, with 10 positions matching TRBD2. Trimming cost V 1 base and J 6 bases; bases outside gene matches: 9. In germline, CDR1 is DFQATT, CDR2 SNEGSKA (reference sequence). CDR3 length: 16 residues. The CDR3 bases are TGCAGTGCTAGAGTCGGCTTGGCTAGCGGGGGCAATGAGCAGTTCTTC. It translates to CSARVGLASGGNEQFF.

The chain recombines TRBV7-9 with TRBJ2-1; 10 bases are a match to TRBD1. V shed 5 bases and J 7 bases; nucleotides not matched to a gene: 8. The CDR3 runs 15 residues. CDR1 is SEHNR, CDR2 FQNEAQ, per germline (reference sequence). The CDR3 DNA follows: TGTGCCAGCAGCCGGAGACAGGGGGCTGGGAATGAGCAGTTCTTC. It is translated as CASSRRQGAGNEQFF.